This T cell receptor beta chain comes out of a study of siplizumab effects on memory and regulatory T cells. Study-wide results and caveats: Naive T cells were seemingly more diverse than memory cells, and major contributions to the alloresponse seemed to be made by them. In siplizumab cultures, the suppressive function of proliferating Tregs remained unconfirmed.

V lost 4 bases and J lost 1; bases outside the gene matches: 2. There are 14 residues in the CDR3. Germline values: CDR1 MNHEY, CDR2 SMNVEV (reference sequence). Worth noting for this clone: Antigen: not known.

Some clones are missing from TCRdb's copy, which holds only in-frame ones; the method was immunoSEQ multiplex PCR. The sample consists of 100,000 to 120,000 clones, more than 85% of them appearing once. The clonotype originates from a human donor in good health. Sequenced input: CD4+ T cells sorted from blood. The rearrangement joins TRBV27 to TRBJ1-2, with 8 bases aligning to TRBD1. The CDR3 sequence is CASSSDRGNYGYTF. The DNA for the CDR3 is TGTGCCAGCAGTTCCGACAGGGGTAACTATGGCTACACCTTC.